A selection of T cell receptor beta chains follows, all from one sample in a study of cytotoxic CD8 clonotypes in ibrutinib-treated CLL. The table came from immunoSEQ multiplex PCR; TCRdb's copy has only in-frame clones and leaves some out. Among about 160,000 clones listed, about 84% were seen once. The starting material was PBMCs, obtained after 24 months of ibrutinib treatment. Receptors were obtained from a human donor with chronic lymphocytic leukemia. The CDR3 runs from the conserved cysteine through the conserved F or W. D genes are given only for firm matches. Size tells how often a clone was seen (once, few, many) or the class of an expanded clone, and some rows leave it out.

few,TRBV4-2,TRBD2,TRBJ2-7,16,CASSQEGGSSSYEQYF,TGTGCCAGCAGCCAAGAGGGAGGGAGCAGCTCCTACGAGCAGTACTTC
-,TRBV7-8,-,TRBJ1-1,14,CASSRAGVGTEAFF,TGTGCCAGCAGCCGTGCAGGGGTTGGGACTGAAGCTTTCTTT
-,TRBV9,TRBD1,TRBJ1-5,14,CASSAQGANQPQHF,TGTGCCAGCAGCGCCCAGGGGGCAAATCAGCCCCAGCATTTT
-,TRBV4-2,TRBD1,TRBJ1-2,16,CASSQGKRTGNYGYTF,TGTGCCAGCAGCCAAGGTAAACGGACAGGGAACTATGGCTACACCTTC
-,TRBV5-1,-,TRBJ1-1,16,CASSLGQGGRKTEAFF,TGCGCCAGCAGCTTGGGGCAGGGAGGACGGAAAACTGAAGCTTTCTTT
-,TRBV14,-,TRBJ1-1,16,CASSPNLGHGNSEAFF,TGTGCCAGCAGCCCTAACTTGGGACACGGGAATAGTGAAGCTTTCTTT
few,TRBV5-6,-,TRBJ1-1,14,CASSLPGSNTEAFF,TGTGCCAGCAGCTTGCCAGGCTCGAACACTGAAGCTTTCTTT
-,TRBV5-6,TRBD1,TRBJ2-2,15,CASSFRDRNTGELFF,TGTGCCAGCAGCTTCCGGGACAGGAACACCGGGGAGCTGTTTTTT
-,TRBV7-2,TRBD2,TRBJ2-7,18,CASSLARTSGSTSYEQYF,TGTGCCAGCAGCTTAGCGAGGACTAGCGGGAGTACCTCCTACGAGCAGTACTTC
-,TRBV5-1,TRBD2,TRBJ2-7,14,CASSFVGGRYEQYF,TGCGCCAGCAGCTTCGTTGGCGGGAGATACGAGCAGTACTTC
-,TRBV7-6,TRBD1,TRBJ2-5,16,CASSKTGGRTVETQYF,TGTGCCAGCAGCAAGACAGGGGGGCGTACAGTAGAGACCCAGTACTTC
-,TRBV5-1,TRBD1,TRBJ2-7,13,CASSGGTGGEQYF,TGCGCCAGCAGCGGTGGGACAGGGGGCGAGCAGTACTTC
-,TRBV10-1,TRBD1,TRBJ1-2,17,CASSEELTGGSNYGYTF,TGCGCCAGCAGTGAGGAGTTGACAGGGGGTTCTAACTATGGCTACACCTTC
-,TRBV6-6,TRBD1,TRBJ2-7,15,CASSGQGDSFYEQYF,TGTGCCAGCAGCGGCCAGGGGGACAGTTTCTACGAGCAGTACTTC
-,TRBV5-6,-,TRBJ1-5,13,CASSAVGEESQSF,TGTGCCAGCAGCGCGGTAGGTGAGGAAAGTCAATCTTTT
-,TRBV7-3,-,TRBJ2-2,12,CASSFPPGELFF,TGTGCCAGCAGCTTCCCCCCCGGGGAGCTGTTTTTT
few,TRBV5-1,-,TRBJ2-6,18,CASSTAGDAGSGANVLTF,TGCGCCAGCAGCACCGCCGGGGACGCTGGCTCTGGGGCCAACGTCCTGACTTTC
-,TRBV7-2,-,TRBJ1-3,13,CASSFTGLNTIYF,TGTGCCAGCAGCTTCACAGGGTTAAACACCATATATTTT
-,TRBV5-1,-,TRBJ1-1,13,CASSLTPNTEAFF,TGCGCCAGCAGCCTGACTCCTAACACTGAAGCTTTCTTT
once,TRBV30,TRBD1,TRBJ1-2,14,CACPGDSMVYGYTF,TGTGCCTGTCCTGGGGACAGTATGGTCTATGGCTACACCTTC
-,TRBV10-3,-,TRBJ1-2,13,CASSGRGLYGYTF,TGTGCCAGCAGTGGAAGAGGCCTCTATGGCTACACCTTC
-,TRBV11-1,-,TRBJ1-1,13,CASSLQGRTEAFF,TGTGCCAGCAGCTTACAGGGGAGAACTGAAGCTTTCTTT